This T cell receptor (beta chain) originates from a study of post-analysis software for immune sequencing data. Findings and caveats of the study: About 5 TRBV segments occurring more often in patients than controls included TRBV5-6, TRBV5-1 and TRBV20-1.

The authors incorporated unique molecular identifiers into the TCR beta cDNA libraries. There were about 0.85 to 10 million T cells, and about 540,000 cDNA molecules came from them. Each CDR3 protein gets one entry after TCRdb re-called the PCR reads with MiXCR. Counted here are hundreds of thousands of distinct CDR3 sequences, under 55% occurring once; the ten biggest clones make up 12%. This CDR3 spans 18 amino acids. The germline V gene has CDR1 SGHRS and CDR2 YFSETQ. About this clonotype itself: The target antigen is unknown.

This TCR derives from a girl aged 5-17 years with multiple sclerosis. The chain links TRBV5-1 to TRBJ2-7; 10 bases are shared with TRBD2. Matching the DNA end better, TRBJ2-5 makes the J call doubtful. The sample comprised blood. CDR3 coding DNA: TGCGCCAGCAGTCCGAACCGGGAGACGGGGACTAGCGTGGGGACCCAGTACTTC. It translates to CASSPNRETGTSVGTQYF.